The following is a T cell receptor (beta chain) sequence with its context. Its antigen remains unidentified. Documented time point: baseline pretreatment blood. Treatment of the sample: 15 Gy SBRT to primary tumor, nephrectomy 4 weeks later. Blood was sampled at baseline, 2 weeks and 4 weeks after SBRT. This sample stems from a study of radiation and T cells in renal cell carcinoma. Study-wide points: From baseline, blood top tumor clonotypes peaked at 2 weeks post-radiation.

Sequencing used immunoSEQ multiplex PCR; TCRdb keeps in-frame clones, though not all of them. The data contain 150,000 or so clones, around 89% of them singletons. CDR1 is SGDLS and CDR2 is YYNGEE in the germline V gene. V was pared by 0 bases and J by 5 bases, with 3 bases of the junction left unmatched. This CDR3 has 14 amino acids. This clonotype originated in a woman in her seventies with renal cell carcinoma. The rearrangement uses TRBV9 and TRBJ2-7, with 9 positions matching TRBD1. The sequencing used blood, collected from a patient whose treatment included radiotherapy and nephrectomy. The chain's CDR3 is CASSVGTGADEQYF. The DNA for the CDR3 is TGTGCCAGCAGCGTAGGGACAGGGGCTGACGAGCAGTACTTC.